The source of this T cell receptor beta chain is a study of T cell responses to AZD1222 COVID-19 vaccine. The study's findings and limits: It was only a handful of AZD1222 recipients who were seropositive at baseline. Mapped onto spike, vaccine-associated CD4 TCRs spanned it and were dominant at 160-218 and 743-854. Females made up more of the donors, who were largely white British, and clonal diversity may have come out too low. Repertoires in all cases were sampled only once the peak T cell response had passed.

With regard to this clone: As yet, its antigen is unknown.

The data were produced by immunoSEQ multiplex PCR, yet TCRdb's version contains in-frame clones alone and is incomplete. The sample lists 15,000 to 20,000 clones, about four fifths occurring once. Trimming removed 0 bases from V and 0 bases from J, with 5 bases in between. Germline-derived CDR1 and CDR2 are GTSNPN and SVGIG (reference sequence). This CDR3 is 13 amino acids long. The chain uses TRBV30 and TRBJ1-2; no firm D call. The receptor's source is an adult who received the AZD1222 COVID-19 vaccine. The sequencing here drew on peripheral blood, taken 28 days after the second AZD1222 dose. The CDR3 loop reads CAWSVATNYGYTF. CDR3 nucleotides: TGTGCCTGGAGTGTGGCTACTAACTATGGCTACACCTTC.